These 4 T cell receptor beta chains originate from one sample sequenced in a study of cytomegalovirus exposure and HLA in healthy donors. Clones were read by immunoSEQ multiplex PCR, and TCRdb kept only the in-frame ones, dropping some. Of about 64,000 clones in the sample, 85% to 95% were seen once. Sequencing was carried out using PBMCs. These receptors were obtained from a woman aged 18 to 35 in good health and CMV-seropositive.

The V gene is TRBV5-1, the J gene TRBJ2-7; TRBD2 is a possible D gene (7 bases). With 2 bases removed from V and 6 bases from J, the gap between germline ends came to 12 bases. There are 13 residues in the CDR3. From germline, CDR1 is SGHRS and CDR2 YFSETQ. CDR3 amino acids: CASSLSGTSEQYF. CDR3 DNA: TGCGCCAGCAGCTTAAGCGGGACAAGCGAGCAGTACTTC.

The chain links TRBV18 to TRBJ1-4; D may be TRBD1 (6 bases). The CDR3 covers 16 residues. Trimming took off 1 base at V and 4 bases at J, with 13 bases between the two ends. Germline V gives CDR1 KGHSH, CDR2 LQKENI. The CDR3 nucleotides read TGTGCCAGCTCACCACTTGGACAGAGCCATAATGAAAAACTGTTTTTT. Translating gives CASSPLGQSHNEKLFF.

The V call is TRBV5-8, the J call TRBJ2-4; D unclear. Trimming removed 2 bases from V and 0 bases from J, with 12 bases in between. Per germline, CDR1 SGHTS and CDR2 YDEGEE. The CDR3 runs to 16 residues. This chain's CDR3 is CASSFRGEIAKNIQYF. In nucleotides, the CDR3 is TGTGCCAGCAGCTTCCGAGGTGAAATAGCCAAAAACATTCAGTACTTC.

The CDR3 nucleotides are TGCGCCAGCAGTAACACAGGAGACTATGGCTACACCTTC. It yields the protein CASSNTGDYGYTF. The rearrangement uses TRBV10-2 and TRBJ1-2; D is possibly TRBD1 (5 bases). Germline loops: CDR1 WSHSY, CDR2 SAAADI. This CDR3 is built from 13 residues. V shed 5 bases and J shed 3 bases, with 10 bases lying between them.